This T cell receptor (beta chain) was captured in a study of blood T cell repertoires in COVID-19. Some clones are missing from TCRdb's copy, which holds only in-frame ones; the method was immunoSEQ multiplex PCR. The sample comprises about 280,000 clones, just over 85% of which are singletons, and approximately 3% rests with the top ten. This CDR3 spans 16 amino acids. Germline loops: CDR1 MNHEY, CDR2 SMNVEV (reference sequence). V was clipped by 6 bases and J by 3 bases, with 18 bases between them. This chain joins TRBV27 and TRBJ1-5; D might be TRBD1 (6 bases). Sequencing was done on a sample of peripheral blood. The sequence was obtained from a woman younger than 45 with active or convalescent COVID-19. This CDR3 reads CASRPYQGNVNQPQHF. In DNA, the CDR3 is TGTGCCAGCAGACCCTATCAGGGGAACGTCAATCAGCCCCAGCATTTT.